Presented here are 27 T cell receptor beta chains from one specimen sequenced in a study of blood T cell repertoires in COVID-19. The repertoire was sequenced with immunoSEQ multiplex PCR; TCRdb's copy has only in-frame clones and lacks some. This table has some 200,000 clones, approximately 92% appearing once. The sequencing sample was made of PBMCs or T cells enriched from blood (not recorded which). These receptor sequences come from a woman aged 18-29 years in a cohort exposed to, infected with or recovered from COVID-19 (not recorded which).

The chain carries TRBV6-5 and TRBJ1-1; a possible D gene is TRBD1 (6 bases). Trimming stripped 6 bases from V and 5 bases from J, with 16 bases between. The CDR3 contains 14 residues. Germline V lookup: CDR1 MNHEY, CDR2 SVGAGI. The CDR3 loop reads CASSYLPGDTEAFF. In nucleotides, the CDR3 is TGTGCCAGCAGCTACCTTCCAGGGGATACTGAAGCTTTCTTT.

The gene calls are TRBV28 and TRBJ1-3; possible D gene TRBD1, 5 bases. This CDR3 has 14 amino acids. The V end was cut by 10 bases, the J end by 0 bases, with 13 bases between. Germline CDR1 is MDHEN and CDR2 is SYDVKM. This chain's CDR3 is CATQTDLSGNTIYF. The CDR3 nucleotides are TGTGCCACCCAGACAGATCTCTCTGGAAACACCATATATTTT.

This sequence joins TRBV6-1 and TRBJ1-4, with D tentatively TRBD1 (5 bases). The CDR3 runs 19 residues. Germline V gene lookup returns CDR1 MNHNS and CDR2 SASEGT. V lost 1 base to trimming and J lost 0 bases, with 18 bases between them. The CDR3 bases are TGTGCCAGCAGTGAAGAGATTACGGACGGGACTGCAACTAATGAAAAACTGTTTTTT. It codes for CASSEEITDGTATNEKLFF.

The CDR3 DNA follows: TGTGCCAGCTCACCAGGTCTGGGTCATACAGGGGCGAAAAATCAGCCCCAGCATTTT. Translation: CASSPGLGHTGAKNQPQHF. The chain is built from TRBV18 and TRBJ1-5; 7 bases fit TRBD1. The CDR3 consists of 19 residues. CDR1 is KGHSH, CDR2 LQKENI, per germline. The V and J ends lost 2 bases and 4 bases, in that order; junction bases with no gene match: 17.

The genes are TRBV5-1 and TRBJ2-1, with 11 nucleotides matching TRBD2. Per the germline V gene, CDR1 is SGHRS and CDR2 is YFSETQ. The CDR3 sequence is 16 residues long. V lost 1 base and J lost 8; bases outside the gene matches: 8. CDR3 protein: CASSLTSGSFNYEQFF. DNA for the CDR3: TGCGCCAGCAGCTTGACTAGCGGGAGCTTTAACTATGAGCAGTTCTTC.

CDR3 loop: CASSLASRRKDDGYTF. The CDR3, as DNA: TGTGCCAGCAGCTTAGCGTCGCGCAGGAAAGACGATGGCTACACCTTC. V is TRBV7-9 and J is TRBJ1-2; D not resolved. CDR1 is SEHNR and CDR2 is FQNEAQ in the germline V gene (reference sequence). CDR3 length: 16 amino acids. The germline V and J ends were trimmed by 0 bases and 6 bases, with 17 bases remaining between them.

The rearrangement links TRBV5-4 to TRBJ2-1; 14 nucleotides agree with TRBD2. CDR1 is SGHNT and CDR2 is YYREEE in the germline V gene (reference sequence). The J segment lost 2 bases and the V segment lost 4 bases, leaving 2 bases of the junction unmatched. The CDR3 is 16 amino acids. The CDR3 DNA is TGTGCCAGCAGCCAGGGACTAGCGGGAGCCTACAATGAGCAGTTCTTC. As protein: CASSQGLAGAYNEQFF. Full variable domain (remainder filled in from reference TRBV5-4 and TRBJ2-1): ETGVTQSPTHLIKTRGQQVTLRCSSQSGHNTVSWYQQALGQGPQFIFQYYREEENGRGNFPPRFSGLQFPNYSSELNVNALELDDSALYLCASSQGLAGAYNEQFFGPGTRLTVL.

The chain recombines TRBV19 with TRBJ1-2, with D hard to call. The CDR3 extends over 15 amino acids. V dropped 4 bases and J dropped 4 bases, with 16 bases sitting between them. CDR1 and CDR2 (germline): LNHDA, SQIVND (reference sequence). The CDR3 sequence is CASSRDDKFGYGYTF. The CDR3 bases are TGTGCCAGTAGTAGAGATGACAAGTTCGGCTATGGCTACACCTTC.

This chain uses TRBV9 with TRBJ1-3, with D maybe TRBD1 (5 bases). V shed 0 bases and J shed 0 bases, with 16 bases lying between them. Germline CDR1 SGDLS, CDR2 YYNGEE. This CDR3 is built from 18 residues. The CDR3 sequence is CASSVAPPDSLSGNTIYF. The CDR3, as DNA: TGTGCCAGCAGCGTAGCCCCTCCTGACAGTCTCTCTGGAAACACCATATATTTT.

This sequence joins TRBV19 and TRBJ1-5, with D unresolved. Trimming stripped 5 bases from V and 1 base from J, with 9 bases between. CDR1 and CDR2 from the germline V gene are LNHDA and SQIVND (reference sequence). The CDR3 is made up of 14 amino acids. This chain's CDR3 is CASSRRLSNQPQHF. The CDR3 nucleotides read TGTGCCAGTAGTCGGCGGCTAAGCAATCAGCCCCAGCATTTT. Variable domain in full (rest from reference TRBV19 and TRBJ1-5): DGGITQSPKYLFRKEGQNVTLSCEQNLNHDAMYWYRQDPGQGLRLIYYSQIVNDFQKGDIAEGYSVSREKKESFPLTVTSAQKNPTAFYLCASSRRLSNQPQHFGDGTRLSIL.

V usage is TRBV29-1 and J usage is TRBJ2-3; TRBD1 matches 7 bases. Germline V gives CDR1 SQVTM, CDR2 ANQGSEA. The CDR3 consists of 14 residues. With 2 bases clipped from V and 5 bases from J, the junction kept 7 bases outside the gene matches. The CDR3 here is CSVERTGPRDTQYF. As DNA, the CDR3 is TGCAGCGTTGAACGGACAGGTCCCAGAGATACGCAGTATTTT.

The V call is TRBV30, the J call TRBJ2-3; 8 nucleotides agree with TRBD2. There are 13 residues in the CDR3. V was clipped by 5 bases and J by 4 bases; unmatched bases: 5. In germline, CDR1 is GTSNPN, CDR2 SVGIG (reference sequence). The CDR3 sequence: CAWGSGSADTQYF. CDR3 nucleotides: TGTGCCTGGGGAAGCGGGAGTGCAGATACGCAGTATTTT. The whole variable domain, remainder taken from reference TRBV30 and TRBJ2-3, is SQTIHQWPATLVQPVGSPLSLECTVEGTSNPNLYWYRQAAGRGLQLLFYSVGIGQISSEVPQNLSASRPQDRQFILSSKKLLLSDSGFYLCAWGSGSADTQYFGPGTRLTVL.

The chain joins TRBV5-4 to TRBJ2-1, with 12 bases lining up with TRBD2. J gave up 8 bases and V 4 bases, and 7 bases lay outside the gene matches. The CDR3 covers 15 residues. Germline-derived CDR1 and CDR2 are SGHNT and YYREEE (reference sequence). The CDR3 loop is CASSPSGGASHEQFF. The CDR3 region has the DNA TGTGCCAGCAGCCCTAGCGGGGGGGCCTCCCATGAGCAGTTCTTC.

This clone was detected once. The gene calls are TRBV7-6 and TRBJ1-1; D possibly corresponds to TRBD1 (5 bases). The CDR3 has 15 residues. CDR1 is SGHVS and CDR2 is FNYEAQ in the germline V gene. The ends were cut back, 1 base at V and 3 bases at J, with 12 bases in the middle. As DNA, the CDR3 is TGTGCCAGCAGCTTAGGGGTGAGCAGGGACACTGAAGCTTTCTTT. Encoded protein: CASSLGVSRDTEAFF.

This chain joins TRBV3-1 (or the pseudogene TRBV3-2) and TRBJ1-1, with D perhaps matching TRBD1 (6 bases). Germline V gene data show CDR1 as LGHDT and CDR2 as YNNKEL (reference sequence). V was pared by 2 bases and J by 2 bases, with 12 bases between. The CDR3 extends over 15 amino acids. The CDR3 loop is CASSQTGLGNTEAFF. The CDR3 DNA follows: TGTGCCAGCAGCCAAACAGGGCTAGGAAACACTGAAGCTTTCTTT.

V and J are TRBV18 and TRBJ2-1; no clear D gene. CDR1 and CDR2 from the germline V gene are KGHSH and LQKENI. V was cut by 5 bases and J by 6 bases, with 17 bases left in between. This CDR3 spans 15 amino acids. The chain's CDR3 is CASSSTYVRGNEQFF. The CDR3 DNA reads TGTGCCAGCTCATCCACTTATGTGAGAGGCAATGAGCAGTTCTTC.

This chain uses TRBV10-3 with TRBJ2-2; D remains unclear. Germline CDR1 and CDR2: ENHRY and SYGVKD. This CDR3 is built from 17 residues. Trimming removed 2 bases at V and 5 bases at J, with 18 bases between. The CDR3 spells CAISEPVTLKPTGELFF. In nucleotides, the CDR3 is TGTGCCATCAGTGAGCCGGTCACGCTAAAACCTACCGGGGAGCTGTTTTTT.

The chain employs TRBV11-3 and TRBJ1-2; D is unresolved. CDR1 and CDR2 (germline): SGHNT, YENEEA. Trimming left V 4 bases short and J 4 bases short, with 7 bases between. The CDR3 is 12 residues long. The CDR3 here is CASSSDGYGYTF. In DNA form, the CDR3 reads TGTGCCAGCAGCTCAGACGGCTATGGCTACACCTTC.

V and J are TRBV11-2 and TRBJ2-5, with a weak D call TRBD2 (5 bases). V was clipped by 5 bases and J by 1 base, with 14 bases between them. Germline lookup yields CDR1 SGHAT and CDR2 FQNNGV. The CDR3 is 15 amino acids. The CDR3 DNA reads as TGTGCCAGCAGCGGAGGTGGGAGCCGCCAAGAGACCCAGTACTTC. Its protein is CASSGGGSRQETQYF.

The chain links TRBV24-1 to TRBJ2-3, with 9 nucleotides matching TRBD2. This CDR3 has 17 amino acids. The germline gives CDR1 KGHDR, CDR2 SFDVKD. With V trimmed by 3 bases and J by 5 bases, 11 bases remained unmatched. The CDR3 sequence is CATSDGAPAGGVDTQYF. Here the CDR3 DNA reads TGTGCCACCAGTGATGGTGCCCCCGCGGGGGGGGTAGATACGCAGTATTTT.

The genes are TRBV10-3 and TRBJ2-2; perhaps TRBD2 as D (6 bases). The CDR3 length is 14 residues. V gave up 7 bases and J gave up 5 bases, with 14 bases separating them. The V gene's germline CDR1 is ENHRY and CDR2 SYGVKD. CDR3 amino acids: CAINEGAGTGELFF. Here the CDR3 DNA reads TGTGCCATCAACGAGGGTGCGGGGACCGGGGAGCTGTTTTTT.

This clone was picked up one time. The CDR3 sequence is CASSQTDSYGYTF. The CDR3, as DNA: TGTGCCAGCAGTCAGACCGACAGTTATGGCTACACCTTC. The V gene is TRBV5-4, the J gene TRBJ1-2, with a possible D match to TRBD1 (5 bases). Trimming left V 5 bases short and J 5 bases short, with 13 bases between. The CDR3 has 13 residues. Germline CDR1 SGHNT, CDR2 YYREEE (reference sequence).

The chain is built from TRBV19 and TRBJ1-3; D unclear. Germline V gives CDR1 LNHDA, CDR2 SQIVND (reference sequence). The CDR3 has 13 residues. The V gene lost 5 bases and the J gene lost 1 base, with 6 bases spanning the gap. The DNA of the CDR3 is TGTGCCAGTAGTGAGGCATCTGGAAACACCATATATTTT. This translates into CASSEASGNTIYF.

The V gene is TRBV5-8, the J gene TRBJ2-5; tentatively, D is TRBD2 (7 bases). The CDR3 runs 16 residues. V was trimmed by 9 bases and J by 7 bases, leaving 28 bases between them. CDR1 and CDR2 (germline): SGHTS, YDEGEE. The CDR3 loop reads CATTPSGGHQGGTQYF. The CDR3 DNA is TGTGCCACCACACCCTCGGGGGGCCATCAAGGCGGGACCCAGTACTTC. The whole variable domain, filled in from reference TRBV5-8 and TRBJ2-5, reads EAGVTQSPTHLIKTRGQQATLRCSPISGHTSVYWYQQALGLGLQFLLWYDEGEERNRGNFPPRFSGRQFPNYSSELNVNALELEDSALYLCATTPSGGHQGGTQYFGPGTRLLVL.

This chain joins TRBV9 and TRBJ2-3; 8 bases fit TRBD2. CDR1 and CDR2 from the germline V gene are SGDLS and YYNGEE. Unmatched junction bases numbered 18, after V lost 4 bases and J lost 2 bases. This CDR3 region has 19 residues. CDR3 region: CASSPNRRVAGWITDTQYF. The CDR3 bases are TGTGCCAGCAGCCCCAATCGAAGGGTAGCGGGGTGGATCACAGATACGCAGTATTTT.

The V call is TRBV5-8, the J call TRBJ1-2; no clear D. Germline CDR1 is SGHTS and CDR2 is YDEGEE. The V gene lost 3 bases and the J gene lost 7 bases, with 10 bases spanning the gap. This CDR3 region has 12 residues. Here the CDR3 reads CASSWGVSGYTF. CDR3 sequence (DNA): TGTGCCAGCAGCTGGGGAGTTAGTGGCTACACCTTC.

The V call is TRBV5-1, the J call TRBJ2-3; 16 bases are shared with TRBD2. The V segment lost 4 bases and the J segment 4 bases; nucleotides outside the gene matches: 12. Germline CDR1 reads SGHRS; CDR2 reads YFSETQ. This CDR3 has 19 residues. The CDR3 DNA sequence: TGCGCCAGCAGCCCAGGGGACGGGACTAGCGGGAGGGGGTCAGATACGCAGTATTTT. Its protein is CASSPGDGTSGRGSDTQYF.